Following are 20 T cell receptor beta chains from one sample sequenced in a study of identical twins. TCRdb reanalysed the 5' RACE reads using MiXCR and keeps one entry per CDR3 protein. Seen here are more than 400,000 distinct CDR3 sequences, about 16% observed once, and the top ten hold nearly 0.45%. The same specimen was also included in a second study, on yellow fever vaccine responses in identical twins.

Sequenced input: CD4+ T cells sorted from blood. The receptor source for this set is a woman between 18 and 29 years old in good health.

In nucleotides, the CDR3 is TGTGCCAGCAGCCCAGACCCGACAAGTTTAAACATTCAGTACTTC. Translation gives CASSPDPTSLNIQYF. The chain recombines TRBV3-1 with TRBJ2-4; D gene uncertain. CDR1 and CDR2 (germline): LGHDT, YNNKEL (reference sequence). V lost 4 bases and J 6 bases, leaving 16 bases between the germline ends. The CDR3 has 15 residues.

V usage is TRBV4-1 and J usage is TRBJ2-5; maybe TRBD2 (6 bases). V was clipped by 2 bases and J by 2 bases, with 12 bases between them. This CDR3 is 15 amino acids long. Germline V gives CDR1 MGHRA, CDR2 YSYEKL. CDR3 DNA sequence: TGCGCCAGCAGCCAAATTCTAGCGAGACAAGAGACCCAGTACTTC. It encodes CASSQILARQETQYF.

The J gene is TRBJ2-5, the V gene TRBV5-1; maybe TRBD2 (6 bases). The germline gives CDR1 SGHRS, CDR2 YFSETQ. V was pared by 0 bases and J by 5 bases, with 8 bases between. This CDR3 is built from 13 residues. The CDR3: CASSLALAETQYF. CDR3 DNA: TGCGCCAGCAGCTTGGCCCTAGCGGAGACCCAGTACTTC.

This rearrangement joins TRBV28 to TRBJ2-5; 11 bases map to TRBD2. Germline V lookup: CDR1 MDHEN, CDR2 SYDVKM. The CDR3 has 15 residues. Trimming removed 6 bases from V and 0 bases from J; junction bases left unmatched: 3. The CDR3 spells CASRLAGANQETQYF. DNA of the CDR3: TGTGCCAGCAGACTAGCGGGGGCCAACCAAGAGACCCAGTACTTC.

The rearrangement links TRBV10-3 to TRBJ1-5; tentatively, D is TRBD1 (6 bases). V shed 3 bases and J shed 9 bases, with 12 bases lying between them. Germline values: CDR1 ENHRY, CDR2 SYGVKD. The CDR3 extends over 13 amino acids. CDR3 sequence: CAISETGIGPQHF. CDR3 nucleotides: TGTGCCATCAGTGAAACAGGGATAGGGCCCCAGCATTTT.

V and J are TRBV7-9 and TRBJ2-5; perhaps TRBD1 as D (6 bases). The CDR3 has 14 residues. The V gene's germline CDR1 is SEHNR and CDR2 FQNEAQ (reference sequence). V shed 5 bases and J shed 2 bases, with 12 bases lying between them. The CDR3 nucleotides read TGTGCCAGCAGCGCCGGGACACATCAAGAGACCCAGTACTTC. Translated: CASSAGTHQETQYF.

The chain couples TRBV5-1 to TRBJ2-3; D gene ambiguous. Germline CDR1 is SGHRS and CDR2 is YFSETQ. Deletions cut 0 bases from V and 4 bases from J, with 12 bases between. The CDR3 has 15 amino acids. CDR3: CASSLGVAFSDTQYF. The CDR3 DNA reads TGCGCCAGCAGCTTGGGGGTCGCTTTTTCAGATACGCAGTATTTT.

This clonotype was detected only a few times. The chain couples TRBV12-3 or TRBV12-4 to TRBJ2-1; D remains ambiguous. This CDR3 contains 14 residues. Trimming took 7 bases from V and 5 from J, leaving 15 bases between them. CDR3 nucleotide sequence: TGTGCCAGCACCTCGGCTCCGCAAAACAATGAGCAGTTCTTC. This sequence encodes CASTSAPQNNEQFF.

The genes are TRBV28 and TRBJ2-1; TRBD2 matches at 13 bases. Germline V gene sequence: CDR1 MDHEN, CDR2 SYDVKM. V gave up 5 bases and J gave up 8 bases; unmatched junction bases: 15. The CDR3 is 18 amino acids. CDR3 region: CASSPLTGLAGFGDEQFF. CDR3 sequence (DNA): TGTGCCAGCAGTCCATTGACGGGACTAGCGGGGTTCGGCGATGAGCAGTTCTTC.

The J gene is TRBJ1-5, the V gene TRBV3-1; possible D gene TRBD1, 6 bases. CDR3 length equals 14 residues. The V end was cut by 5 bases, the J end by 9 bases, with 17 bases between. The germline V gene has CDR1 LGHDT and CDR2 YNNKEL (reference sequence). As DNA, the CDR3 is TGTGCCAGCAGCAGGACAGTCGGAGGTTGGCCCCAGCATTTT. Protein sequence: CASSRTVGGWPQHF. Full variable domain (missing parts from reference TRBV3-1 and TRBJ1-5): DTAVSQTPKYLVTQMGNDKSIKCEQNLGHDTMYWYKQDSKKFLKIMFSYNNKELIINETVPNRFSPKSPDKAHLNLHINSLELGDSAVYFCASSRTVGGWPQHFGDGTRLSIL.

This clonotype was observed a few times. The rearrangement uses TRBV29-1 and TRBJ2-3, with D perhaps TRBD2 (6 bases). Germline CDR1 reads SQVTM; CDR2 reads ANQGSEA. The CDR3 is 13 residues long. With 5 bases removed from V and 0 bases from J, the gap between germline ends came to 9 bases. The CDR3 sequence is CSVPGTSTDTQYF. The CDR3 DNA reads TGCAGCGTTCCGGGGACTAGCACAGATACGCAGTATTTT.

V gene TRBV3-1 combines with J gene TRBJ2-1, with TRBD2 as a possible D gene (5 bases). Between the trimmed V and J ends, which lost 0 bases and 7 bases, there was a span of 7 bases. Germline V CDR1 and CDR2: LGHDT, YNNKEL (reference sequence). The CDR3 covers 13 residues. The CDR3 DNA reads TGTGCCAGCAGCCAAGACGGGGTAAATGAGCAGTTCTTC. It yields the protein CASSQDGVNEQFF.

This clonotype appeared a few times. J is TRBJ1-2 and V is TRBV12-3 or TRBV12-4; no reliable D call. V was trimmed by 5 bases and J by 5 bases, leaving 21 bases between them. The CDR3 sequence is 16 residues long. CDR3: CASSPKLGVPHYGYTF. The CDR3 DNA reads TGTGCCAGCAGTCCCAAACTCGGGGTGCCCCATTATGGCTACACCTTC.

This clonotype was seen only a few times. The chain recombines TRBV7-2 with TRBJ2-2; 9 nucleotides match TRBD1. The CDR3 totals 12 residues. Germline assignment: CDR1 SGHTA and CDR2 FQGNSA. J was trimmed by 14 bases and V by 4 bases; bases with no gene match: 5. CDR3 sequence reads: CASSSDRGALFF. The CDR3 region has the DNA TGTGCCAGCAGCTCCGACAGGGGGGCTCTGTTTTTT.

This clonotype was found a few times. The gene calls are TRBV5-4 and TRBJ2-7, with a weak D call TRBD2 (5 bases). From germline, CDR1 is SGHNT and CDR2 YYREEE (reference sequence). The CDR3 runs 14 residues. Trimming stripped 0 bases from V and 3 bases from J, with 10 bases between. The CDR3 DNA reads TGTGCCAGCAGCTTGGCGGTCGGGAACTACGAGCAGTACTTC. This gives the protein CASSLAVGNYEQYF.

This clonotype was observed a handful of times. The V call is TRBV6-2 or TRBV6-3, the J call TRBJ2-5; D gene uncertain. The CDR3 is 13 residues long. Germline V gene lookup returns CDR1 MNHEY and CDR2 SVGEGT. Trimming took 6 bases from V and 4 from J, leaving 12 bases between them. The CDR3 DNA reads TGTGCCAGCAGACCCCCCGGTTCAGAGACCCAGTACTTC. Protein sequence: CASRPPGSETQYF.

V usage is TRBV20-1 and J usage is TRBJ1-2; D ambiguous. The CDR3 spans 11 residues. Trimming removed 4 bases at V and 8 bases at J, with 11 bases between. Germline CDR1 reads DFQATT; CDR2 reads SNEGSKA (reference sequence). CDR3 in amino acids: CSATWIRGYTF. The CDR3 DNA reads TGCAGTGCTACCTGGATACGGGGCTACACCTTC.

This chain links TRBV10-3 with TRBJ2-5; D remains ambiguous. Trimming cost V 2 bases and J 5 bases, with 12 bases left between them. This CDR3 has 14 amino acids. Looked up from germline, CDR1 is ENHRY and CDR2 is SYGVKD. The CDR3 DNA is TGTGCCATCAGTGAGAGGCATCTCGGGGAGACCCAGTACTTC. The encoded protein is CAISERHLGETQYF.

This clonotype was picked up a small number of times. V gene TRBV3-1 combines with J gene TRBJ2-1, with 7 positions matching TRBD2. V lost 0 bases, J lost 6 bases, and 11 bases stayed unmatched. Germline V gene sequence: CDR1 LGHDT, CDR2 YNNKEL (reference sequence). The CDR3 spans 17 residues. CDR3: CASSQDQGGTGRNEQFF. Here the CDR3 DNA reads TGTGCCAGCAGCCAAGATCAGGGAGGGACGGGCCGCAATGAGCAGTTCTTC.

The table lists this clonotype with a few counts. This chain's CDR3 is CASSQYTDPYEQYF. The CDR3 region has the DNA TGTGCCAGCAGCCAATATACAGATCCCTACGAGCAGTACTTC. V and J are TRBV14 and TRBJ2-7; D unclear. Germline assignment: CDR1 SGHDN and CDR2 FVKESK. Trimming pared 2 bases from V and 2 bases from J, leaving 10 bases between. The CDR3 extends over 14 amino acids.